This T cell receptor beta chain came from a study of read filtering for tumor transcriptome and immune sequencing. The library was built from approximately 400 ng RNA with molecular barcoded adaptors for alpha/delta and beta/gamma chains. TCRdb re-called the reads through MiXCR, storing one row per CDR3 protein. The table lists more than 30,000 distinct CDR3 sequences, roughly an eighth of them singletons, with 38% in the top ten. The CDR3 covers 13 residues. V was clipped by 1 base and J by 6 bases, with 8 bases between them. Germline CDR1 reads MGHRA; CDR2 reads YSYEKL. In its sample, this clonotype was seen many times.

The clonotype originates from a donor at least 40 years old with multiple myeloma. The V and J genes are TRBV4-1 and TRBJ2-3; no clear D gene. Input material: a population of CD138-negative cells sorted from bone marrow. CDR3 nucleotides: TGCGCCAGCAGCCAAGCCCGGTATGATACGCAGTATTTT. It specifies CASSQARYDTQYF.